The TCR beta chain under discussion was sequenced for a study of CD8 T cells in ankylosing spondylitis. Whole-study results and caveats: In synovial fluid and blood from reactive arthritis, some motif variants were previously reported. From matched ankylosing spondylitis synovial fluid, disease-linked clones were reportedly recovered at significantly enriched levels. The study identified a TCR beta motif of several highly homologous variants that appeared characteristic of ankylosing spondylitis blood. Relatively scarce in peripheral blood, disease-linked clones were CD8+.

In making TCR beta libraries, quantitative 5'-RACE with molecular barcodes was used. One entry per CDR3 protein results from TCRdb running MiXCR on the 5' RACE reads. In the table there are about 130,000 distinct CDR3 sequences, approximately 17% of which are singletons. Germline CDR1 is PRHDT and CDR2 is FYEKMQ (reference sequence). The CDR3 extends over 17 amino acids. J gave up 3 bases and V 5 bases, and 10 bases lay outside the gene matches. This clonotype was found a few times. Its antigen is as yet unknown. Sequences were obtained from blood, either unsorted or a sorted T cell fraction (not recorded which). The chain combines TRBV13 with TRBJ2-3; 11 bases map to TRBD2. This sequence originates from a male donor with ankylosing spondylitis. CDR3 sequence (DNA): TGTGCCAGCAGCGAATTAGCGGGAGGGCCTGGGACAGATACGCAGTATTTT. It specifies CASSELAGGPGTDTQYF.